These 7 T cell receptor beta chains originate from one sample sequenced in a study of cytomegalovirus exposure and HLA in healthy donors. PCR employed 60 Vbeta and 13 Jbeta primers. TCRdb keeps only in-frame clones here, not all; method: immunoSEQ multiplex PCR. The sample includes about 190,000 clones, around 75% of them seen just once. The specimen sequenced was PBMCs. These receptor sequences come from a woman aged 25 to 39 in good health and CMV-seronegative.

V gene TRBV6-4 combines with J gene TRBJ1-2; TRBD1 matches 10 bases. Germline CDR1 MRHNA, CDR2 SNTAGT. The CDR3 is 15 amino acids. V lost 0 bases to trimming and J lost 3 bases; unmatched junction nucleotides: 1. The CDR3 loop reads CASSDSGTGDYGYTF. The CDR3, as DNA: TGTGCCAGCAGTGACTCTGGGACAGGGGACTATGGCTACACCTTC.

The table lists this clone with a count of one. The chain recombines TRBV18 with TRBJ2-1, with TRBD2 as a possible D gene (5 bases). Germline loops: CDR1 KGHSH, CDR2 LQKENI. The V end lost 5 bases, the J end lost 2 bases, and 7 bases lay between the germline ends. The CDR3 spans 13 residues. This CDR3 is CASSKTTYNEQFF. CDR3 DNA: TGTGCCAGCTCAAAGACTACCTACAATGAGCAGTTCTTC.

The rearrangement joins TRBV4-1 to TRBJ2-7; 8 bases map to TRBD2. The V gene's germline CDR1 is MGHRA and CDR2 YSYEKL. J lost 5 bases, V lost 2 bases, and 5 bases had no gene match. The CDR3 contains 14 residues. Here the CDR3 DNA reads TGCGCCAGCAGCCAAAAGGGACTAGAAGACGAGCAGTACTTC. Amino acids: CASSQKGLEDEQYF.

This chain links TRBV6-6 with TRBJ1-1; D gene unclear. The CDR3 is 12 amino acids. V lost 4 bases to trimming and J lost 1 base, with 4 bases between them. Germline loops: CDR1 MNHNY, CDR2 SVGAGI (reference sequence). The CDR3 DNA is TGTGCCAGCAGTTTCGGGAACACTGAAGCTTTCTTT. Protein: CASSFGNTEAFF.

This clone was observed a handful of times. The chain uses TRBV6-4 and TRBJ2-5; 10 bases align to TRBD2. This CDR3 contains 15 residues. Trimming removed 5 bases from V and 4 bases from J; junction bases left unmatched: 7. Looked up from germline, CDR1 is MRHNA and CDR2 is SNTAGT. The CDR3 here is CASSILAGEGETQYF. The CDR3 DNA reads as TGTGCCAGCAGTATTCTAGCGGGAGAGGGAGAGACCCAGTACTTC.

The chain is built from TRBV6-1 and TRBJ1-2; 8 nucleotides agree with TRBD1. The CDR3 runs to 16 residues. V dropped 1 base and J dropped 0; count of bases not matched to a gene: 4. CDR1 is MNHNS and CDR2 is SASEGT in the germline V gene. This CDR3 reads CASSEGTGSTNYGYTF. In DNA, the CDR3 is TGTGCCAGCAGTGAAGGGACAGGGTCGACTAACTATGGCTACACCTTC.

This clone was observed a single time. The chain joins TRBV11-3 to TRBJ2-2; TRBD1 matches 10 bases. Per the germline V gene, CDR1 is SGHNT and CDR2 is YENEEA. CDR3 length equals 19 residues. J lost 4 bases, V lost 5 bases, and 16 bases had no gene match. The CDR3 DNA reads TGTGCCAGCAGCACCTCCTGGGGGACAGGGGAGTCGAGCACCGGGGAGCTGTTTTTT. Protein sequence: CASSTSWGTGESSTGELFF.